The 16 T cell receptor beta chains below come from one sample, sequenced in a study of control samples from healthy donors and cancer patients. Clones were read by immunoSEQ multiplex PCR, and TCRdb kept only the in-frame ones, dropping some. This sample has about 110,000 clones; less than 95% occur once, and the top ten carry 4% to 4.5%. Sequences were obtained from blood. The receptors derive from a human donor in good health. The donor label of this sample is uncertain.

The chain recombines TRBV18 with TRBJ2-1; a possible D gene is TRBD2 (6 bases). The germline V gene encodes CDR1 KGHSH and CDR2 LQKENI. The V end lost 3 bases, the J end lost 5 bases, and 17 bases lay between the germline ends. This CDR3 region has 16 residues. CDR3 protein: CASSPSPGGWDNEQFF. The CDR3 DNA follows: TGTGCCAGCTCACCGTCCCCCGGGGGATGGGACAATGAGCAGTTCTTC.

The sample holds a few counts of this clone. The V call is TRBV14, the J call TRBJ2-1; TRBD2 matches 7 bases. Trimming cost V 4 bases and J 4 bases; bases outside gene matches: 4. The CDR3 length is 14 residues. In germline, CDR1 is SGHDN, CDR2 FVKESK. Here the CDR3 reads CASSREGRYNEQFF. The DNA of the CDR3 is TGTGCCAGCAGCCGGGAGGGACGTTACAATGAGCAGTTCTTC.

The chain uses TRBV10-1 and TRBJ1-6; no clear D. Trimming removed 7 bases at V and 1 base at J, with 5 bases between. The CDR3 is 13 amino acids. Germline CDR1 is WNHNN and CDR2 is SYGVQD (reference sequence). CDR3 DNA: TGCGCCAGCAAGGAATCCTATAATTCACCCCTCCACTTT. This sequence encodes CASKESYNSPLHF.

The chain joins TRBV29-1 to TRBJ1-2; perhaps TRBD1 as D (6 bases). The V and J ends lost 7 bases and 7 bases respectively, with 13 bases between them. The CDR3 is 11 amino acids. CDR1 and CDR2 from the germline V gene are SQVTM and ANQGSEA. CDR3 sequence reads: CSGAKQGGYTF. The CDR3, as DNA: TGCAGCGGAGCGAAACAGGGTGGCTACACCTTC.

The V gene is TRBV9, the J gene TRBJ1-6; unclear D gene. From germline, CDR1 is SGDLS and CDR2 YYNGEE. The V end was cut by 0 bases, the J end by 8 bases, with 12 bases between. This CDR3 comprises 15 residues. The DNA for the CDR3 is TGTGCCAGCAGCGTAGGAGCCGCCCGGGATTCACCCCTCCACTTT. Amino acids: CASSVGAARDSPLHF.

The chain employs TRBV28 and TRBJ2-7; 7 positions agree with TRBD1. V was pared by 8 bases and J by 2 bases, with 9 bases of the junction left unmatched. The CDR3 loop spans 14 amino acids. Germline-derived CDR1 and CDR2 are MDHEN and SYDVKM. CDR3: CASLEAGGTYEQYF. As DNA, the CDR3 is TGTGCCAGCCTGGAGGCAGGGGGTACCTACGAGCAGTACTTC.

V gene TRBV18 combines with J gene TRBJ2-2; possibly TRBD2 for D (5 bases). CDR1 is KGHSH, CDR2 LQKENI, per germline. V was cut by 2 bases and J by 1 base, with 8 bases left in between. The CDR3 runs to 15 residues. The DNA for the CDR3 is TGTGCCAGCTCACCAGGACTCTTGAACACCGGGGAGCTGTTTTTT. Its translation: CASSPGLLNTGELFF.

The rearrangement joins TRBV7-6 to TRBJ2-2; possible D gene TRBD1, 6 bases. V shed 3 bases and J shed 1 base, with 15 bases lying between them. The CDR3 runs 17 residues. CDR1 and CDR2 from the germline V gene are SGHVS and FNYEAQ. CDR3 sequence reads: CASSLPRGQRNTGELFF. The CDR3 coding sequence is TGTGCCAGCAGCTTGCCTCGCGGACAGCGGAACACCGGGGAGCTGTTTTTT.

The rearrangement uses TRBV2 and TRBJ1-3; D ambiguous. V was cut by 7 bases and J by 4 bases, with 8 bases left in between. The CDR3 extends over 12 amino acids. Germline values: CDR1 SNHLY, CDR2 FYNNEI. The CDR3 loop reads CASTAGGNTIYF. The CDR3 region has the DNA TGTGCCAGCACCGCAGGCGGAAACACCATATATTTT.

V gene TRBV5-4 combines with J gene TRBJ2-1; the D gene is possibly TRBD1 (7 bases). V lost 1 base to trimming and J lost 3 bases, with 11 bases between them. CDR1 is SGHNT, CDR2 YYREEE, per germline (reference sequence). This CDR3 has 15 residues. CDR3: CASSLPGGLYNEQFF. The CDR3, as DNA: TGTGCCAGCAGCTTGCCAGGGGGACTCTACAATGAGCAGTTCTTC.

V and J are TRBV28 and TRBJ2-7; D could derive from TRBD1 or TRBD2 (5 bases each). The CDR3 has 13 residues. V was clipped by 4 bases and J by 4 bases, with 11 bases between them. CDR1 and CDR2 (germline): MDHEN, SYDVKM. The CDR3 here is CASSSGREYEQYF. The CDR3 DNA sequence: TGTGCCAGCAGTTCGGGACGGGAATACGAGCAGTACTTC.

The chain links TRBV3-1 (or the pseudogene TRBV3-2) to TRBJ1-1; tentative D call: TRBD1 (5 bases). There are 14 residues in the CDR3. V was pared by 2 bases and J by 1 base, with 8 bases between. Looked up from germline, CDR1 is LGHDT and CDR2 is YNNKEL (reference sequence). CDR3 nucleotide sequence: TGTGCCAGCAGCCAACCAGGGAAGAACACTGAAGCTTTCTTT. Translated, it gives CASSQPGKNTEAFF.

V gene TRBV4-1 combines with J gene TRBJ2-5; D might be TRBD2 (6 bases). The V gene lost 4 bases and the J gene lost 3 bases, with 18 bases spanning the gap. The CDR3 runs to 16 residues. CDR1 and CDR2 from the germline V gene are MGHRA and YSYEKL. The CDR3 reads CASSPLLWGDEETQYF. CDR3 bases: TGCGCCAGCAGCCCTCTTTTATGGGGGGATGAAGAGACCCAGTACTTC.

The genes are TRBV19 and TRBJ1-6; TRBD1 matches at 7 bases. This CDR3 region has 12 residues. Trimming at V came to 3 bases and at J to 16 bases, leaving 6 bases not matched to a gene. Germline V gene sequence: CDR1 LNHDA, CDR2 SQIVND (reference sequence). The chain's CDR3 is CASSIGGDSLHF. For the CDR3, the DNA is TGTGCCAGTAGTATTGGAGGGGACAGTCTCCACTTT.

This chain joins TRBV7-9 and TRBJ1-2, with D maybe TRBD1 (5 bases). The V end was cut by 1 base, the J end by 8 bases, with 14 bases between. The CDR3 is made up of 14 amino acids. Per the germline V gene, CDR1 is SEHNR and CDR2 is FQNEAQ (reference sequence). The CDR3 DNA follows: TGTGCCAGCAGCTTAGAATCCGGGGGTCAAGGCTACACCTTC. It codes for CASSLESGGQGYTF.

This sequence joins TRBV18 and TRBJ2-1, with 8 positions matching TRBD1. CDR3 size: 14 residues. Germline trimming cut 3 bases from V and 9 bases from J; bases unmatched to any gene: 7. Germline V gene data show CDR1 as KGHSH and CDR2 as LQKENI. The CDR3 sequence: CASSPPDREIEQFF. In DNA form, the CDR3 reads TGTGCCAGCTCACCCCCGGACAGGGAGATTGAGCAGTTCTTC.